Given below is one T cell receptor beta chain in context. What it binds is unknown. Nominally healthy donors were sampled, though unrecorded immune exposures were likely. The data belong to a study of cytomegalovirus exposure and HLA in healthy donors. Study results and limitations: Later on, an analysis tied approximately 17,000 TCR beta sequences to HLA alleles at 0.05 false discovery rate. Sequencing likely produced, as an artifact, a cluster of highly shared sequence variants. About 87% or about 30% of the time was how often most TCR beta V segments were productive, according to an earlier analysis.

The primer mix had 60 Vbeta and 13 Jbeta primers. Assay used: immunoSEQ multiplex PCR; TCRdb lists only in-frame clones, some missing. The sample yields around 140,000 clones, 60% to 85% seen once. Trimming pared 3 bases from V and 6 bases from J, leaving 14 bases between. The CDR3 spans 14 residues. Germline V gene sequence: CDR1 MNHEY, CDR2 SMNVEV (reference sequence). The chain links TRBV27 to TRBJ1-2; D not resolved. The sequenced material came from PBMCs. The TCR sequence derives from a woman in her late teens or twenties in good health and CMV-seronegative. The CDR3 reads CASSFGGRRNGYTF. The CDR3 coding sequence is TGTGCCAGCAGTTTTGGAGGCAGACGAAATGGCTACACCTTC.